What follows are 27 T cell receptor beta chains derived from one specimen sequenced in a study of T cell changes during pregnancy in multiple sclerosis. TCRdb keeps only in-frame clones here, not all; method: immunoSEQ multiplex PCR. This sample has 50,000 to 55,000 clones, with roughly 91% found just once. Material: CD4+ T cells from peripheral blood mononuclear cells, obtained in the third trimester of pregnancy. The receptors here all came from a female donor with multiple sclerosis, enrolled in a pregnancy study.

This clone is a singleton in its sample. The V and J genes are TRBV5-5 and TRBJ1-1; 8 bases align to TRBD1. CDR1 and CDR2 (germline): SGHKS, YYEKEE (reference sequence). The J segment lost 4 bases and the V segment lost 4 bases, leaving 12 bases of the junction unmatched. The CDR3 runs to 16 residues. The CDR3 loop is CASSMIPGTGGTEAFF. The DNA of the CDR3 is TGTGCCAGCAGCATGATCCCGGGGACAGGCGGCACTGAAGCTTTCTTT.

This chain uses TRBV5-1 with TRBJ2-7; D is uncertain. The CDR3 length is 14 residues. Trimming removed 3 bases from V and 4 bases from J, with 14 bases in between. CDR1 and CDR2 (germline): SGHRS, YFSETQ. CDR3 region: CASSWVSGRYEQYF. CDR3 DNA: TGCGCCAGCAGCTGGGTGTCTGGGCGTTACGAGCAGTACTTC.

V gene TRBV12-5 combines with J gene TRBJ2-5; D not resolved. Germline CDR1 is LGHNT and CDR2 is FRNRAP. The length of the CDR3 is 16 residues. Trimming removed 0 bases at V and 1 base at J, with 12 bases between. CDR3 DNA: TGTGCTAGTGGTTTGGTACTGTCGGTTGGCCAAGAGACCCAGTACTTC. It yields the protein CASGLVLSVGQETQYF.

This chain links TRBV15 with TRBJ2-6; tentative D call: TRBD2 (6 bases). The CDR3 is 16 amino acids. V lost 3 bases and J lost 1, with 10 bases in between. Germline V gene sequence: CDR1 LNHNV, CDR2 YYDKDF (reference sequence). The CDR3 DNA follows: TGTGCCACCAGCAGGTCAGGGAGGTCTGGGGCCAACGTCCTGACTTTC. This encodes CATSRSGRSGANVLTF. The full variable domain, rest sourced from reference TRBV15 and TRBJ2-6, is DAMVIQNPRYQVTQFGKPVTLSCSQTLNHNVMYWYQQKSSQAPKLLFHYYDKDFNNEADTPDNFQSRRPNTSFCFLDIRSPGLGDTAMYLCATSRSGRSGANVLTFGAGSRLTVL.

This chain connects TRBV27 to TRBJ2-1; the D gene is possibly TRBD2 (6 bases). V was trimmed by 4 bases and J by 4 bases, leaving 23 bases between them. Germline lookup yields CDR1 MNHEY and CDR2 SMNVEV (reference sequence). The CDR3 runs to 18 residues. The CDR3 coding sequence is TGTGCCAGCAGTTCACCGCCCACAAGGAGGAGGGGATACAATGAGCAGTTCTTC. Protein: CASSSPPTRRRGYNEQFF.

CDR3 sequence (DNA): TGTGCCACCAGCAGAGACTATAGGGGTGATACGCAGTATTTT. It is translated as CATSRDYRGDTQYF. This rearrangement joins TRBV15 to TRBJ2-3, with a weak D call TRBD1 (5 bases). Germline loops: CDR1 LNHNV, CDR2 YYDKDF (reference sequence). This CDR3 is 14 amino acids long. V was shortened by 0 bases and J by 6 bases, with 10 bases between the two germline ends.

This clone was found a few times. The chain couples TRBV7-8 to TRBJ1-6; 7 nucleotides align to TRBD1. The CDR3 is made up of 14 amino acids. Germline lookup yields CDR1 SGHVS and CDR2 FQNEAQ. With V trimmed by 5 bases and J by 7 bases, 5 bases remained unmatched. CDR3 coding DNA: TGTGCCAGCAGCCGGGACAGCGCAAATTCACCCCTCCACTTT. It specifies CASSRDSANSPLHF.

This sequence joins TRBV20-1 and TRBJ1-4; D uncertain. V was cut by 5 bases and J by 12 bases, with 13 bases left in between. The germline gives CDR1 DFQATT, CDR2 SNEGSKA (reference sequence). This CDR3 has 11 amino acids. The CDR3 loop is CSAHISAQLFF. CDR3 in DNA: TGCAGTGCTCACATCAGTGCCCAACTGTTTTTT.

The rearrangement joins TRBV14 to TRBJ2-2, with TRBD1 identical over 9 bases. The CDR3 has 16 amino acids. CDR1 is SGHDN, CDR2 FVKESK, per germline. V was clipped by 4 bases and J by 1 base; unmatched bases: 4. The CDR3 nucleotides read TGTGCCAGCAGCCGATGGACAGGGGAGAACACCGGGGAGCTGTTTTTT. It translates to CASSRWTGENTGELFF.

This chain joins TRBV5-1 and TRBJ2-7; D is unresolved. Germline lookup yields CDR1 SGHRS and CDR2 YFSETQ. The ends were cut back, 2 bases at V and 6 bases at J, with 6 bases in the middle. The CDR3 length is 11 residues. CDR3 DNA sequence: TGCGCCAGCAGCTTCGGCGGCGAGCAGTACTTC. Amino acid sequence: CASSFGGEQYF.

CDR3 region: CASSVRGEAFF. As DNA, the CDR3 is TGCGCCAGCAGCGTCAGGGGCGAAGCTTTCTTT. V is TRBV4-1 and J is TRBJ1-1; perhaps TRBD1 as D (6 bases). CDR3 size: 11 residues. V gave up 5 bases and J gave up 8 bases, with 9 bases separating them. Germline V gene sequence: CDR1 MGHRA, CDR2 YSYEKL.

The chain carries TRBV12-5 and TRBJ1-6, with a possible D match to TRBD1 (5 bases). Trimming shortened V by 8 bases and J by 4 bases, and 9 bases separated the two germline ends. This CDR3 has 13 residues. Germline assignment: CDR1 LGHNT and CDR2 FRNRAP. The chain's CDR3 is CASQYRYNSPLHF. CDR3 in DNA: TGTGCTAGTCAATACAGGTATAATTCACCCCTCCACTTT. Full variable domain (outside the CDR3, taken from reference TRBV12-5 and TRBJ1-6): DARVTQTPRHKVTEMGQEVTMRCQPILGHNTVFWYRQTMMQGLELLAYFRNRAPLDDSGMPKDRFSAEMPDATLATLKIQPSEPRDSAVYFCASQYRYNSPLHFGNGTRLTVT.

The V gene is TRBV18, the J gene TRBJ2-1, with 11 bases that match TRBD2. The junction had 5 bases not matched to a gene; V was cut back by 6 bases and J by 7 bases. Germline loops: CDR1 KGHSH, CDR2 LQKENI. This CDR3 is built from 14 residues. Here the CDR3 reads CASSSRLAGNEQFF. The DNA of the CDR3 is TGTGCCAGCTCTTCCCGACTAGCGGGGAATGAGCAGTTCTTC. Full variable domain (missing parts from reference TRBV18 and TRBJ2-1): NAGVMQNPRHLVRRRGQEARLRCSPMKGHSHVYWYRQLPEEGLKFMVYLQKENIIDESGMPKERFSAEFPKEGPSILRIQQVVRGDSAAYFCASSSRLAGNEQFFGPGTRLTVL.

The chain employs TRBV6-1 and TRBJ1-2; D unresolved. In germline, CDR1 is MNHNS, CDR2 SASEGT. This CDR3 has 15 amino acids. V was pared by 2 bases and J by 2 bases, with 12 bases between. CDR3 sequence: CASSEFGRINYGYTF. The DNA of the CDR3 is TGTGCCAGCAGTGAATTTGGCAGGATAAACTATGGCTACACCTTC.

The chain carries TRBV7-6 and TRBJ2-1; 8 bases match TRBD2. V trimming: 8 bases; J trimming: 3 bases; junction bases outside the gene matches: 6. Germline assignment: CDR1 SGHVS and CDR2 FNYEAQ. The CDR3 has 14 residues. CDR3 sequence (DNA): TGTGCCAGCTCCGGGGGGGGCCTCTACAATGAGCAGTTCTTC. This encodes CASSGGGLYNEQFF.

The chain combines TRBV9 with TRBJ2-1, with 13 bases that match TRBD2. CDR1 is SGDLS, CDR2 YYNGEE, per germline. This CDR3 spans 14 amino acids. With 4 bases clipped from V and 9 bases from J, the junction kept 4 bases outside the gene matches. CDR3 protein: CASSPRTSGGEQFF. CDR3 nucleotide sequence: TGTGCCAGCAGCCCTCGGACTAGCGGGGGTGAGCAGTTCTTC.

The chain couples TRBV28 to TRBJ2-7, with D possibly matching TRBD1 (5 bases). Germline assignment: CDR1 MDHEN and CDR2 SYDVKM. Trimming pared 10 bases from V and 3 bases from J, leaving 19 bases between. This CDR3 spans 14 amino acids. The CDR3, as DNA: TGTGCCATTACCTCCCCAGGGCTGGACTACGAGCAGTACTTC. Its protein product is CAITSPGLDYEQYF.

The chain employs TRBV5-1 and TRBJ1-6; 9 positions agree with TRBD1. The CDR3 totals 13 residues. Germline assignment: CDR1 SGHRS and CDR2 YFSETQ. Trimming at V came to 0 bases and at J to 14 bases, leaving 3 bases not matched to a gene. CDR3 protein: CASSLDRDRALHF. The CDR3 nucleotides are TGCGCCAGCAGCTTGGATCGGGACAGGGCCCTCCACTTT.

The genes are TRBV11-2 and TRBJ2-5, with D perhaps matching TRBD1 (5 bases). From germline, CDR1 is SGHAT and CDR2 FQNNGV. CDR3 length: 14 residues. V was clipped by 5 bases and J by 4 bases, with 14 bases between them. CDR3 sequence: CASSLTTDSETQYF. CDR3 sequence (DNA): TGTGCCAGCAGCCTGACGACAGATTCAGAGACCCAGTACTTC.

The chain uses TRBV6-6 and TRBJ2-5; TRBD1 matches at 7 bases. CDR1 is MNHNY and CDR2 is SVGAGI in the germline V gene (reference sequence). Losses at the gene ends were 6 bases for V and 1 base for J; bases not matched to a gene: 2. The CDR3 has 13 residues. CDR3 DNA: TGTGCCAGCAGCCGGACAGGCCAAGAGACCCAGTACTTC. Amino acids: CASSRTGQETQYF.

The chain recombines TRBV19 with TRBJ1-1, with a possible D match to TRBD1 (6 bases). In germline, CDR1 is LNHDA, CDR2 SQIVND (reference sequence). The V and J ends lost 2 bases and 3 bases respectively, with 10 bases between them. This CDR3 contains 14 residues. CDR3 residues: CASSIRGADTEAFF. The CDR3 nucleotides are TGTGCCAGTAGTATACGGGGGGCGGACACTGAAGCTTTCTTT.

The chain combines TRBV5-1 with TRBJ2-5, with a tentative D call TRBD1 (7 bases). Germline V gives CDR1 SGHRS, CDR2 YFSETQ. Deletions cut 0 bases from V and 4 bases from J, with 16 bases between. This CDR3 has 16 residues. The CDR3: CASSLGGVGQVETQYF. CDR3 nucleotide sequence: TGCGCCAGCAGCTTGGGGGGGGTCGGACAGGTAGAGACCCAGTACTTC.

The CDR3 DNA is TGTGCCAGCAGCCAAGGATCGGGTAGCGGGGGGCAAGAGACCCAGTACTTC. Translating it yields CASSQGSGSGGQETQYF. The chain uses TRBV4-2 and TRBJ2-5, with 10 bases that match TRBD2. The CDR3 has 17 amino acids. Germline CDR1 reads LGHNA; CDR2 reads YNFKEQ. The V and J ends lost 1 base and 2 bases, in that order; junction bases with no gene match: 7.

The chain combines TRBV6-5 with TRBJ2-1; the match to TRBD1 covers 7 bases. CDR3 length: 16 amino acids. The germline CDR1 and CDR2 sequences are MNHEY and SVGAGI. V trimming: 3 bases; J trimming: 1 base; junction bases outside the gene matches: 6. The CDR3 is CASSYLRGQSYNEQFF. In DNA form, the CDR3 reads TGTGCCAGCAGTTATTTAAGGGGGCAGTCCTACAATGAGCAGTTCTTC.

The chain links TRBV28 to TRBJ2-7; 10 bases are shared with TRBD2. The trim removed 5 bases at V and 1 base at J, leaving 8 bases unmatched. Per the germline V gene, CDR1 is MDHEN and CDR2 is SYDVKM. The CDR3 contains 16 residues. The CDR3 coding sequence is TGTGCCAGCAGTCCGAGCGGGGGGGCCGAATCCTACGAGCAGTACTTC. The encoded protein is CASSPSGGAESYEQYF.

This sequence joins TRBV18 and TRBJ1-6; TRBD1 aligns across 8 bases. The CDR3 runs to 20 residues. Germline V gives CDR1 KGHSH, CDR2 LQKENI. J gave up 3 bases and V 1 base, and 14 bases lay outside the gene matches. The CDR3 loop reads CASSPLSGGSRSDYNSPLHF. The CDR3 region has the DNA TGTGCCAGCTCACCACTATCAGGGGGCTCTCGGTCCGACTATAATTCACCCCTCCACTTT.

CDR3 loop: CASSYGQGVSGELFF. The CDR3, as DNA: TGTGCCAGCAGCTATGGACAGGGGGTCTCCGGGGAGCTGTTTTTT. This chain connects TRBV5-8 to TRBJ2-2; 10 bases are a match to TRBD1. The CDR3 has 15 residues. The ends lost 3 bases at V and 6 bases at J; junction bases unmatched: 5. Germline V gives CDR1 SGHTS, CDR2 YDEGEE.